This T cell receptor beta chain was recovered during a study of shared clonotypes between healthy human individuals (dated by TCRdb to 2018 to 2021). With respect to the entire study: A few men and a couple of women, aged 18 to 49 years, made up the cohort. Between about 0.94 and 8.9 billion PBMCs per donor were obtained by leukapheresis. To estimate repertoire size and how much clonotype sharing occurs between individuals, the study deeply sequenced the blood TCR repertoires of five healthy adults. For each donor, three plates each were used for CD4 naive and CD4 memory, two plates were used for CD8 naive, and one plate was used for CD8 memory. Libraries were prepared and TCR repertoires were sequenced by different laboratories using diverse techniques, in order to increase sequencing depth and limit assay-specific biases. Results and caveats for the whole study, not just this receptor: Sampling was restricted to blood, and TCR repertoires in tissue are likely to differ from TCR repertoires in blood. Based on pairwise subsampling, the degree of clonotype sharing among donors was expected to be affected by sequencing depth. Compared with non-shared clonotypes, clonotypes shared by all four sorted-subset donors had higher generation probabilities. The genetic and exposure-history diversity represented was limited by the small number of donors. Even with the large sequencing depth, rarefaction of the sorted-subset datasets indicated that sequencing was incomplete. When four donors were compared, the shared fraction of clonotypes was around 5.1% for naive CD4, less than 4% for naive CD8, more than 2% for memory CD4, and 0.4% for memory CD8. Naive subsets generally had larger estimated clonotype richness than memory subsets.

Using the deep immunoSEQ assay, TCR CDR3 regions were amplified from genomic DNA by multiplex PCR. Extracted genomic DNA from each cell subset was distributed evenly across all wells of several immunoSEQ 96-well plates, and each plate was treated as a replicate. For sorted subsets, about 210 ng of genomic DNA, equivalent to roughly 30,000 T cell genomes, went into each replicate PCR. Purified libraries were quantified with a Qubit 3.0 fluorometer, sized on a Bioanalyzer 2100, and re-quantified with the KAPA Library Quantification kit. A separate single-read 150-cycle Illumina NextSeq 550 flow cell was used to sequence each immunoSEQ 96-well plate. Concerning the study's data processing: Because only junctional sequences without quality scores were contained in the immunoSEQ output, filtering matching that applied to full-length reads could not be performed. Sequences were annotated with PyIR, a Python wrapper for IgBLAST v1.9, and V/J genes and CDR3 were assigned using IMGT germline references. Reads were removed for weak V/J assignments (E-value above 1e-6), missing CDR3, stop codons, out-of-frame junctions, or ambiguous translated residues. V3J clonotypes were defined by identical inferred V gene, J gene, and CDR3 amino acid sequence. To compute the percentage overlap between repertoires, the number of shared unique clonotypes was divided by the size of the smaller repertoire. RTK rarefaction, the Chao1 estimator, and Recon v2.1 estimates of unobserved clonotypes were used to assess repertoire richness. Generation probabilities for all TCRbeta clonotypes obtained by the gDNA method from four donors were computed using OLGA. In TCRdb, the immuneACCESS table is reduced to in-frame sequences with V and J assigned. These tables do not hold every clone; where another copy was compared, an unresolved V gene accounts for under half, and the others remain unexplained. V and J calls and clone size follow that table, whereas D and trimming were derived from the DNA. Here the sample has millions of clones; approximately 94% occur a single time. The top ten clones comprise roughly 1.8% of the sample.

The CDR3 starts with the cysteine, ends with the phenylalanine, and has 14 residues. Here the CDR3 DNA is all that survives: 42 bases in frame from base 1. For CDR1 and CDR2, the germline V gene (reference sequence) lists MNHEY and SMNVEV. V is clipped by 3 bases and J by 5 bases, and the sequence between their germline boundaries is 14 bases long. CD8 naive samples were obtained by positive selection for CCR7 among CD45RO-negative cells, yielding a CD45RA+CCR7+ population from which TemRA cells were excluded. Healthy HIV-negative adults with no recently reported acute infections or vaccinations were included as donors. Every donor was a Caucasian adult residing in Nashville, Tennessee, USA. Blood was collected by leukapheresis, and PBMCs were isolated by Ficoll-Histopaque density gradient centrifugation and then cryopreserved in liquid nitrogen vapor phase. Analytical flow cytometry was used to check the purity and quantity of every magnetically sorted T cell population. Each sorted fraction had its genomic DNA isolated and then quantified by UV absorbance on a Nanodrop 2000c.

Details on this clone: No antigen is known for it. No base-level quality is on record; no much larger clone is a single base apart.

This clonotype was obtained from a young man in good health. Some clones in this sample may be carry-over from other donors' samples. The rearranged segments are TRBV27 and TRBJ2-7; no D gene is confidently identified. Sequencing input: naive CD8+ T cells from PBMCs. Interpreted using the paper, the cell subset or site label stands for: CD45RA+CCR7+. Here the CDR3 is given as CASSFFPLTDEQYF. At the DNA level, the sequence is TGTGCCAGCAGTTTTTTTCCTCTTACGGACGAGCAGTACTTC.